The T cell receptor (beta chain) under discussion was sequenced for a study of shared clonotypes between healthy human individuals. The CDR3 consists of 19 residues. Germline values: CDR1 MNHEY, CDR2 SMNVEV (reference sequence). Trimming removed 2 bases from V and 6 bases from J; junction bases left unmatched: 20. The method was immunoSEQ multiplex PCR; TCRdb's version includes in-frame clones alone and lacks a portion of them. Of 100,000 or so clones listed, 68% are singletons. The TCR originated in a woman aged 30 to 39 in good health. Sequenced input: memory CD8+ T cells sorted from blood. Subset defined: CD45RO+ cells pooled with CCR7-negative TemRA cells. The chain joins TRBV27 to TRBJ2-7; 9 bases fit TRBD2. CDR3 in DNA: TGTGCCAGCAGTTTAAAGGCCCCACTAGCGGGCAATACTCGGATCGAGCAGTACTTC. Protein sequence: CASSLKAPLAGNTRIEQYF.